Below, 5 T cell receptor beta chains from the same sample are listed, as sequenced in a study of blood T cell repertoires in COVID-19. The protocol was immunoSEQ multiplex PCR, while the TCRdb copy is restricted to in-frame clones and leaves out a portion. The sample includes about 190,000 clones, about 77% of them seen just once. The source material was PBMCs or T cells enriched from blood (not recorded which). The source is a woman aged 45-59 years with acute COVID-19.

V gene TRBV3-1 (or the pseudogene TRBV3-2) combines with J gene TRBJ1-1, with D perhaps matching TRBD1 (6 bases). The V end lost 4 bases, the J end lost 0 bases, and 12 bases lay between the germline ends. CDR3 length: 15 amino acids. CDR1 and CDR2 (germline): LGHDT, YNNKEL (reference sequence). CDR3 sequence: CASSLLDSLNTEAFF. CDR3 in DNA: TGTGCCAGCAGCCTGCTGGACAGCTTGAACACTGAAGCTTTCTTT.

This chain uses TRBV19 with TRBJ1-2; no clear D gene. With 8 bases removed from V and 3 bases from J, the gap between germline ends came to 10 bases. The CDR3 is made up of 12 amino acids. Germline loops: CDR1 LNHDA, CDR2 SQIVND (reference sequence). CDR3 nucleotides: TGTGCCAGTTTAGGCGGCCACTATGGCTACACCTTC. Amino acid sequence: CASLGGHYGYTF.

CDR3 region: CASRPTGRGNTIYF. CDR3 nucleotide sequence: TGTGCCAGCAGACCGACAGGGCGGGGAAACACCATATATTTT. V and J are TRBV11-2 and TRBJ1-3; 7 bases map to TRBD1. Germline trimming cut 6 bases from V and 4 bases from J; bases unmatched to any gene: 6. This CDR3 is built from 14 residues. CDR1 is SGHAT and CDR2 is FQNNGV in the germline V gene. Full variable domain (outside the CDR3, taken from reference TRBV11-2 and TRBJ1-3): EAGVAQSPRYKIIEKRQSVAFWCNPISGHATLYWYQQILGQGPKLLIQFQNNGVVDDSQLPKDRFSAERLKGVDSTLKIQPAKLEDSAVYLCASRPTGRGNTIYFGEGSWLTVV.

The CDR3 sequence is CASSLNHLVRGGQTEAFF. CDR3 nucleotide sequence: TGCGCCAGCAGCTTAAACCACCTCGTACGGGGGGGACAGACTGAAGCTTTCTTT. The V and J genes are TRBV5-1 and TRBJ1-1; 7 bases line up with TRBD1. Germline V gene sequence: CDR1 SGHRS, CDR2 YFSETQ. V shed 2 bases and J 5 bases; nucleotides not matched to a gene: 18. The CDR3 is 18 residues long.

The gene calls are TRBV6-5 and TRBJ1-1; D might be TRBD1 (5 bases). Germline V gene sequence: CDR1 MNHEY, CDR2 SVGAGI. Trimming stripped 3 bases from V and 4 bases from J, with 9 bases between. The CDR3 loop spans 13 amino acids. The CDR3 DNA sequence: TGTGCCAGCAGTTATGCAGGGTTCACTGAAGCTTTCTTT. As protein: CASSYAGFTEAFF.